These 29 T cell receptor beta chains came from one sample sequenced in a study of tumor-infiltrating lymphocytes in primary liver carcinoma. The tissue used was unsorted bulk material of about 19-33 mg. RNA and DNA were co-extracted from it with the AllPrep DNA/RNA mini kit. The input was 400 to 500 ng total RNA; TCR beta cDNA was made from it with a constant-region primer. The TCR beta library was amplified through three nested multiplex PCR rounds in a modified ARM-PCR procedure. The opening two PCR rounds, nine to eleven cycles each, paired TRBV1-TRBV30 forward primers with a C-beta reverse primer. MiXCR was run by TCRdb on the multiplex PCR reads, yielding one entry per CDR3 protein. The sample has tens of thousands of distinct CDR3 sequences, over 60% seen once; the top ten hold 25% to 30%. Input material: liver tumor tissue from sampling region 4. Subset denoted: tumor region T4, right-lateral pole. The receptors shown here come from a man aged 35 to 55 with primary liver carcinoma and hepatitis B virus infection.

For this clonotype: A clone one base away is much larger, so this may be a read error. This rearrangement joins TRBV28 to TRBJ2-1, with 7 bases matching TRBD2. The CDR3 loop spans 16 amino acids. Trimming at V came to 3 bases and at J to 8 bases, leaving 13 bases not matched to a gene. Looked up from germline, CDR1 is MDHEN and CDR2 is SYDVKM. The DNA of the CDR3 is TGTGCCAGCAGTTTTAATCCGGGACTAATAAATCATGAGCAGTTCTTC. Its protein is CASSFNPGLINHEQFF. Supplemented by reference TRBV28 and TRBJ2-1, the full variable domain reads DVKVTQSSRYLVKRTGEKVFLECVQDMDHENMFWYRQDPGLGLRLIYFSYDVKMKEKGDIPEGYSVSREKKERFSLILESASTNQTSMYLCASSFNPGLINHEQFFGPGTRLTVL.

This clonotype was counted ten times or more. V is TRBV12-3 or TRBV12-4 and J is TRBJ2-7; perhaps TRBD1 as D (5 bases). V lost 9 bases and J 4 bases, leaving 16 bases between the germline ends. This CDR3 region has 13 residues. The CDR3 DNA is TGTGCCAGTTTTGTAGGGTCAGGGTACGAGCAGTACTTC. Translated: CASFVGSGYEQYF.

Comment on this clonotype: One junction end does not reproduce the germline sequence, and a read error may be involved. This chain joins TRBV11-3 and TRBJ1-1, with D possibly being TRBD1 (5 bases). Germline V CDR1 and CDR2: SGHNT, YENEEA. The CDR3 has 13 residues. CDR3 bases: TGTGCCAACAGCTTAGCAGGGTGGACTGAGGCTTTCTTT. This gives the protein CANSLAGWTEAFF. The full variable domain, with the rest looked up from reference TRBV11-3 and TRBJ1-1, is EAGVVQSPRYKIIEKKQPVAFWCNPISGHNTLYWYLQNLGQGPELLIRYENEEAVDDSQLPKDRFSAERLKGVDSTLKIQPAELGDSAVYLCANSLAGWTEAFFGQGTRLTVV.

About this clonotype: It may be a read error: a sequence one base away is much more abundant. The gene calls are TRBV7-9 and TRBJ2-5; D not certain. Germline CDR1 SEHNR, CDR2 FQNEAQ (reference sequence). This CDR3 has 11 residues. Trimming took 5 bases from V and 5 from J, leaving 6 bases between them. The CDR3 nucleotides read TGTGCCAGCAGCCTTTCGGAGACCCAGTACTTC. Amino acid sequence: CASSLSETQYF.

The chain uses TRBV4-1 and TRBJ1-3; possible D gene TRBD1, 5 bases. The CDR3 sequence is 15 residues long. Germline values: CDR1 MGHRA, CDR2 YSYEKL. The germline V and J ends were trimmed by 4 bases and 9 bases, with 19 bases remaining between them. Here the CDR3 reads CASSLDRSSGLTIYF. The CDR3 coding sequence is TGCGCCAGCAGCCTTGACAGATCCTCTGGACTCACCATATATTTT.

This clonotype was seen repeatedly, ten times or more. The rearrangement joins TRBV11-2 to TRBJ2-7, with TRBD2 identical over 8 bases. With V trimmed by 2 bases and J by 6 bases, 15 bases remained unmatched. This CDR3 region has 17 residues. In germline, CDR1 is SGHAT, CDR2 FQNNGV. In nucleotides, the CDR3 is TGTGCCAGCAGCTTAATTGGTGGCCTAGCGGGCGCTGGCGAGCAGTACTTC. This gives the protein CASSLIGGLAGAGEQYF.

About this clonotype itself: One junction end does not reproduce the germline sequence, and a read error may be involved. This chain connects TRBV4-1 to TRBJ2-3; 11 bases agree with TRBD2. The CDR3 loop spans 15 amino acids. From germline, CDR1 is MGHRA and CDR2 YSYEKL. The CDR3 DNA reads as TGCGCCAGCCGCCGAACTAGCGGGAGTACAGATACGCAATATTTT. It is translated as CASRRTSGSTDTQYF.

The J gene is TRBJ2-7, the V gene TRBV29-1; 8 nucleotides align to TRBD2. CDR3 size: 16 residues. Germline V gives CDR1 SQVTM, CDR2 ANQGSEA. Trimming at V came to 5 bases and at J to 1 base, leaving 13 bases not matched to a gene. The CDR3 DNA reads as TGCAGCGTTCTTCACTGCGAGACTAGCGATTCCTACGAGCAGTACTTC. This codes for CSVLHCETSDSYEQYF.

The chain employs TRBV11-1 and TRBJ2-3, with a possible D match to TRBD1 (6 bases). The CDR3 covers 15 residues. CDR1 and CDR2 from the germline V gene are SGHAT and FQDESV (reference sequence). The CDR3 protein is CVGSLGRGCVDTQYF. The CDR3 bases are TGTGTCGGCAGCTTAGGAAGGGGGTGCGTGGATACGCAGTATTTT.

In this sample, this clonotype turned up many times. This may arise from a read error, as a much more abundant clone is one base away. The rearrangement uses TRBV4-2 and TRBJ2-2; possibly TRBD2 for D (6 bases). V was shortened by 0 bases and J by 2 bases, with 7 bases between the two germline ends. The germline V gene has CDR1 LGHNA and CDR2 YNFKEQ. The length of the CDR3 is 15 residues. CDR3 sequence (DNA): TGTGCCAGCAGCCAAGAGCGGGGAAACACCGGGGAGCTGTTTTTT. Encoded protein: CASSQERGNTGELFF.

This clonotype was detected ten times or more. V is TRBV10-2 and J is TRBJ2-1, with D perhaps given as TRBD1 or TRBD2 (6 bases each). Trimming removed 7 bases at V and 3 bases at J, with 13 bases between. From germline, CDR1 is WSHSY and CDR2 SAAADI. This CDR3 has 14 amino acids. The CDR3, as DNA: TGCGCCAGCAACGTGGGGGGCGGCTACAATGAGCAGTTCTTC. Translation gives CASNVGGGYNEQFF.

Note on this clonotype: This may be a read error: a much more frequent sequence differs by one nucleotide. This sequence joins TRBV6-5 and TRBJ2-3; D possibly uses TRBD1 or TRBD2 (8 bases each). The CDR3 covers 14 residues. The V gene's germline CDR1 is MNHEY and CDR2 SVGAGI. The DNA for the CDR3 is TGTGCCAGCAGAGGACAGGGAGCGGGAGATATGCAGTATTTT. It codes for CASRGQGAGDMQYF.

Regarding this clonotype: The junction does not match germline at one end; this may be a read error. DNA of the CDR3: TGTGCCGCCGGAGGAACAGCTACGGAGTATTTT. As protein: CAAGGTATEYF. The chain links TRBV12-3 or TRBV12-4 to TRBJ2-3; possible D gene TRBD2, 5 bases. This CDR3 comprises 11 residues.

Concerning this clonotype itself: The final CDR3 position lacks the conserved phenylalanine or tryptophan, pointing to a likely read error. CDR3: CASSLPRGMNTEAFL. Written as DNA, the CDR3 is TGTGCTAGCAGCTTACCCAGGGGCATGAACACTGAAGCTTTCCTT. This chain connects TRBV11-2 to TRBJ1-1; D perhaps matches TRBD1 (6 bases). CDR1 is SGHAT, CDR2 FQNNGV, per germline. This CDR3 has 15 residues.

This clonotype was detected only a few times. The CDR3 loop reads CASSGLAGGPGNGRFF. The CDR3 nucleotides are TGTGCCAGCAGCGGATTAGCGGGAGGGCCGGGGAATGGGCGGTTCTTC. V is TRBV6-5 and J is TRBJ2-1; 11 bases map to TRBD2. The V gene end was trimmed by 6 bases and the J gene end by 15 bases; junction bases not matched to a gene: 19. The CDR3 runs 16 residues. Germline V lookup: CDR1 MNHEY, CDR2 SVGAGI.

This clonotype was observed many times. The DNA of the CDR3 is TGTGCCAGCAGCCCCCGGGGGAGCGGTGTTAACTCTGGGGCCAACGTCCTGACTTTC. Amino acids: CASSPRGSGVNSGANVLTF. This chain uses TRBV11-1 with TRBJ2-6; weak D call: TRBD2 (6 bases). The CDR3 has 19 residues. V shed 5 bases and J shed 0 bases, with 20 bases lying between them. CDR1 is SGHAT, CDR2 FQDESV, per germline (reference sequence).

The genes are TRBV6-2 or TRBV6-3 and TRBJ2-7; D ambiguous. Trimming cost V 10 bases and J 2 bases, with 12 bases left between them. There are 12 residues in the CDR3. Germline CDR1 and CDR2: MNHEY and SVGEGT. CDR3 amino acids: CANSYNPYEQYF. In DNA, the CDR3 is TGTGCCAACAGCTACAATCCCTACGAGCAGTACTTC.

On this clonotype itself: A clone one base away is much larger, so this may be a read error. The DNA for the CDR3 is TGTGCCAGCAGCTCAGCGCGGGCCTCCTCGGGGGAAAAACTGTTTTTT. It translates to CASSSARASSGEKLFF. The chain has TRBV7-9 and TRBJ1-4; no clear D. Deletions cut 4 bases from V and 8 bases from J, with 20 bases between. CDR1 is SEHNR and CDR2 is FQNEAQ in the germline V gene (reference sequence). There are 16 residues in the CDR3. The whole variable domain, filled in from reference TRBV7-9 and TRBJ1-4, reads DTGVSQNPRHKITKRGQNVTFRCDPISEHNRLYWYRQTLGQGPEFLTYFQNEAQLEKSRLLSDRFSAERPKGSFSTLEIQRTEQGDSAMYLCASSSARASSGEKLFFGSGTQLSVL.

This chain connects TRBV2 to TRBJ2-5; D is unclear. This CDR3 spans 11 amino acids. Germline V CDR1 and CDR2: SNHLY, FYNNEI. Trimming pared 8 bases from V and 5 bases from J, leaving 9 bases between. DNA of the CDR3: TGTGCCAGCGCCTCTGGGGAGACCCAGTACTTC. It specifies CASASGETQYF.

This clonotype was recorded at least ten times. V and J are TRBV28 and TRBJ1-2; D is undetermined. The germline V gene has CDR1 MDHEN and CDR2 SYDVKM. CDR3 length equals 12 residues. Trimming took off 6 bases at V and 0 bases at J, with 5 bases between the two ends. In DNA, the CDR3 is TGTGCCAGCAGCAGCACTAACTATGGCTACACCTTC. Amino acids: CASSSTNYGYTF.

This sequence joins TRBV15 and TRBJ2-3; 8 nucleotides match TRBD1. CDR1 is LNHNV, CDR2 YYDKDF, per germline (reference sequence). V gave up 7 bases and J gave up 5 bases; unmatched junction bases: 11. This CDR3 region has 15 residues. The CDR3 region has the DNA TGTGCCACCATCAAAGACAGGGGAAGGGGAGATACGCAGTATTTT. The encoded protein is CATIKDRGRGDTQYF. The full variable domain, completed using reference TRBV15 and TRBJ2-3, is DAMVIQNPRYQVTQFGKPVTLSCSQTLNHNVMYWYQQKSSQAPKLLFHYYDKDFNNEADTPDNFQSRRPNTSFCFLDIRSPGLGDTAMYLCATIKDRGRGDTQYFGPGTRLTVL.

A word on this clonotype: Likely a read error: the CDR3 ends without its conserved phenylalanine or tryptophan. The chain links TRBV6-5 to TRBJ2-6, with 8 nucleotides matching TRBD1. CDR1 is MNHEY and CDR2 is SVGAGI in the germline V gene. This CDR3 contains 18 residues. In DNA form, the CDR3 reads TGTGCCAGCAGTCTTTGGACAGGGATGAAAGGTGGGTCCAACGTCCTGACTTTA. Its translation: CASSLWTGMKGGSNVLTL.

Many counts were recorded for this clonotype. This chain connects TRBV6-5 to TRBJ1-2, with D perhaps TRBD1 (6 bases). Germline V lookup: CDR1 MNHEY, CDR2 SVGAGI. CDR3 length: 15 amino acids. The ends were cut back, 2 bases at V and 8 bases at J, with 18 bases in the middle. The CDR3, as DNA: TGTGCCAGCAGTTACAAAGTCTCGGGGGGCGGCGGCTACACCTTC. Translation gives CASSYKVSGGGGYTF.

This clonotype was detected many times. The V gene is TRBV29-1, the J gene TRBJ2-1; 10 bases agree with TRBD2. With V trimmed by 4 bases and J by 7 bases, 7 bases remained unmatched. The germline CDR1 and CDR2 sequences are SQVTM and ANQGSEA. The CDR3 runs 14 residues. The CDR3 here is CSVGGLAVGNEQFF. CDR3 nucleotides: TGCAGCGTTGGAGGACTAGCGGTCGGGAATGAGCAGTTCTTC.

With regard to this clonotype: Germline is not matched at one junction end, which may reflect a read error. The CDR3 nucleotides read TGTGCCAACAGTTACGGGACTAGCTTTGGGGAGACCCACTACTTC. It specifies CANSYGTSFGETHYF. This sequence joins TRBV6-6 and TRBJ2-5; TRBD2 aligns across 9 bases. CDR1 and CDR2 (germline): MNHNY, SVGAGI (reference sequence). This CDR3 region has 15 residues.

As regards this clonotype: The junction departs from germline at one end; a sequencing error may be responsible. This chain uses TRBV6-6 with TRBJ2-1, with D perhaps TRBD2 (5 bases). The CDR3 consists of 14 residues. CDR1 and CDR2 from the germline V gene are MNHNY and SVGAGI (reference sequence). CDR3 bases: TGTGTCAGCAGTCTAGTGGGAGCGTACAATGAGCAGTTCTTC. Encoded protein: CVSSLVGAYNEQFF.

This clonotype appeared once. The junction does not match germline at one end; this may be a read error. The chain uses TRBV10-1 and TRBJ2-2; possibly TRBD2 for D (6 bases). The CDR3 runs 15 residues. Germline CDR1 and CDR2: WNHNN and SYGVQD (reference sequence). DNA for the CDR3: TGCGCCAGCGGTGAAGGCGGGACGAACATCGGGGAGCTGTTTTTT. Its protein product is CASGEGGTNIGELFF.

Turning to this clonotype: At one of its ends the junction is not consistent with the germline gene, which may arise from a read error. The chain couples TRBV4-2 to TRBJ2-3; no definite D call. The germline V gene has CDR1 LGHNA and CDR2 YNFKEQ. The CDR3 runs 15 residues. The CDR3 DNA reads TGTGGCAGCAGCCAAGCCCCCCAGACCACAGATATGCAGTATTTT. Amino acids: CGSSQAPQTTDMQYF.

Comments on this clonotype: It may be a read error: a sequence one base away is much more abundant. The chain links TRBV28 to TRBJ1-1; D unresolved. This CDR3 comprises 13 residues. Germline V lookup: CDR1 MDHEN, CDR2 SYDVKM. For the CDR3, the DNA is TGTGCCAGCAGTTTAGGGATCTCAGGTGAAGCTCTCTTT. Amino acids: CASSLGISGEALF.